This T cell receptor beta chain emerged from a study of blood T cell repertoires in COVID-19. Study background: Acute-phase and convalescent COVID-19 samples originated in the United States, Italy and Spain. PBMCs, B-cell-depleted T cells, or T cells provided the cDNA or gDNA that made up the material.

How the authors handled the data: Counts of nucleated cells, estimated from reference gene primer amplification, were obtained. The method was immunoSEQ multiplex PCR; TCRdb's version includes in-frame clones alone and lacks a portion of them. D and trimming come from the DNA, and the V and J calls and clone size come from that table. The sample has more than 250,000 clones, roughly 90% seen once. The sequencing input was peripheral blood. The clonotype originates from a man between 18 and 35 years old who had recovered from COVID-19.

CDR3 sequence reads: CASSPGISTGELFF. The DNA of the CDR3 is TGTGCCAGCAGTCCAGGGATTTCTACCGGGGAGCTGTTTTTT. The chain combines TRBV6-5 with TRBJ2-2, with a possible D match to TRBD1 (5 bases). The germline CDR1 and CDR2 sequences are MNHEY and SVGAGI. The CDR3 extends over 14 amino acids. V dropped 5 bases and J dropped 5 bases, with 12 bases sitting between them.